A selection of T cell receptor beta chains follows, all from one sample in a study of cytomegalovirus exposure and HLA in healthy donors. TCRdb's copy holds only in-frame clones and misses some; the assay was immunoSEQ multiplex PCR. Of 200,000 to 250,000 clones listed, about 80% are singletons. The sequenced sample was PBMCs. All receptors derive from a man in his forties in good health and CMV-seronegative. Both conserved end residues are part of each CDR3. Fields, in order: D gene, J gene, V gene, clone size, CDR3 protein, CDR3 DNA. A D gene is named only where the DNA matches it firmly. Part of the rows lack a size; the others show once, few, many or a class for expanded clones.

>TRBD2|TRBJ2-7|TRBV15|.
CATSRGEGTKPPYEQYF
TGTGCCACCAGCAGGGGGGAGGGGACTAAACCCCCCTACGAGCAGTACTTC
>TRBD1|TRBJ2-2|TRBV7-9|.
CALSAGTENTGELFF
TGTGCCCTCTCAGCCGGGACAGAGAACACCGGGGAGCTGTTTTTT
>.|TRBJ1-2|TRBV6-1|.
CASGAGFYGYTF
TGTGCCAGTGGGGCGGGGTTCTATGGCTACACCTTC
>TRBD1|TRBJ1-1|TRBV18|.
CASSLWTGDTEAFF
TGTGCCAGCTCCCTCTGGACAGGGGACACTGAAGCTTTCTTT
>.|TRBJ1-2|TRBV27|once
CASSLGGANYGYTF
TGTGCCAGCAGTTTAGGGGGCGCGAACTATGGCTACACCTTC
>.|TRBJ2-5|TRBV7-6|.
CASSPGNQETQYF
TGTGCCAGCAGTCCGGGGAACCAAGAGACCCAGTACTTC
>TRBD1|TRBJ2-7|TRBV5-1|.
CASSLGPGQGNYEQYF
TGCGCCAGCAGCTTGGGACCGGGACAGGGGAATTACGAGCAGTACTTC
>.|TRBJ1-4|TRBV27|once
CASSPIELANEKLFF
TGTGCCAGCAGTCCGATTGAGTTGGCTAATGAAAAACTGTTTTTT
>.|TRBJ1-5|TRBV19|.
CASSIVHSDIYSNQPQHF
TGTGCCAGTAGTATAGTACATTCGGACATCTATAGCAATCAGCCCCAGCATTTT
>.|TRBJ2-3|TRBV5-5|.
CASSFDGLNTQYF
TGTGCCAGCAGCTTCGACGGACTTAATACGCAGTATTTT
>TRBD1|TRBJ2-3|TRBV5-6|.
CASSWGTGLDTQYF
TGTGCCAGCAGCTGGGGGACAGGGTTAGATACGCAGTATTTT
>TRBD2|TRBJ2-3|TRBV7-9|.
CSSSSRGTSGRGTDTQYF
TGTTCCAGCAGCTCTAGGGGGACTAGCGGGAGAGGTACAGATACGCAGTATTTT
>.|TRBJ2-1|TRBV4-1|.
CASSQVPLSYNEQFF
TGCGCCAGCAGCCAAGTACCACTCTCCTACAATGAGCAGTTCTTC
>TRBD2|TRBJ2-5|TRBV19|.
CASSPDHLAGAIQETQYF
TGTGCCAGTAGCCCAGACCACCTGGCGGGAGCAATCCAAGAGACCCAGTACTTC
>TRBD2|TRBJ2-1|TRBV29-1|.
CSVGPAWREDEQFF
TGCAGCGTTGGCCCGGCGTGGCGGGAGGATGAGCAGTTCTTC
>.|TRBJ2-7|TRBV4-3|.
CASSQGGVASEQYF
TGCGCCAGCAGCCAAGGCGGAGTAGCGTCCGAGCAGTACTTC
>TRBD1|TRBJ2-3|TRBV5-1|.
CASSQDRVTDTQYF
TGCGCCAGCAGTCAGGACAGGGTAACAGATACGCAGTATTTT